This T cell receptor (beta chain) was documented in a study of T cell changes during pregnancy in multiple sclerosis. J gave up 1 base and V 3 bases, and 1 base lay outside the gene matches. There are 14 residues in the CDR3. Germline CDR1 reads SGHRS; CDR2 reads YFSETQ. The table came from immunoSEQ multiplex PCR; TCRdb's copy has only in-frame clones and leaves some out. The data show around 57,000 clones, 89% seen once. The clonotype comes from a female donor with multiple sclerosis, enrolled in a pregnancy study. The chain links TRBV5-1 to TRBJ2-5; TRBD1 matches 9 bases. The specimen comprised peripheral blood, sampled in the first trimester of pregnancy. For the CDR3, the DNA is TGCGCCAGCAGCTCGGACAGGGGCCAAGAGACCCAGTACTTC. Protein product: CASSSDRGQETQYF.